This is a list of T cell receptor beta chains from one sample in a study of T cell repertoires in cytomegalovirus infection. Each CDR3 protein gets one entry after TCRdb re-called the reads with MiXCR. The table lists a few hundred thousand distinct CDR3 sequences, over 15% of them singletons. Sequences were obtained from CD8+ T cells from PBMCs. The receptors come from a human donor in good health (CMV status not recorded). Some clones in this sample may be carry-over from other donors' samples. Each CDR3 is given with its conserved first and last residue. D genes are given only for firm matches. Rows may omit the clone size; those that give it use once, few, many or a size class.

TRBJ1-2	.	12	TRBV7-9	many	CASSQYNYGYTF	TGTGCCAGCAGCCAATATAACTATGGCTACACCTTC
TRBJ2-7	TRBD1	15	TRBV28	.	CASRQAGTGGYEQYF	TGTGCCAGCAGACAAGCCGGGACAGGGGGATACGAGCAGTACTTC
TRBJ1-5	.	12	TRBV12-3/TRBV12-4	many	CASSFGNQPQHF	TGTGCCAGCAGTTTTGGAAATCAGCCCCAGCATTTT
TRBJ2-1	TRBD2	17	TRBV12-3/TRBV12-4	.	CASSPSLAGMNTNEQFF	TGTGCCAGCAGTCCTTCACTAGCGGGGATGAACACCAATGAGCAGTTCTTC
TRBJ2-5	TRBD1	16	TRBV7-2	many	CASSLGQGYWVETQYF	TGTGCCAGCAGCTTAGGACAGGGTTATTGGGTCGAGACCCAGTACTTC
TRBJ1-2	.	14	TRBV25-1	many	CASSDRTYSYGYTF	TGTGCCAGCAGTGATCGAACTTACTCCTATGGCTACACCTTC
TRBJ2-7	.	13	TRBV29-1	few	CSVEEENPYEQYF	TGCAGCGTTGAGGAGGAGAATCCCTACGAGCAGTACTTC
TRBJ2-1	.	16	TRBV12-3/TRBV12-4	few	CASSLDGRGPYNEQFF	TGTGCCAGCAGTTTAGATGGGCGGGGGCCCTACAATGAGCAGTTCTTC
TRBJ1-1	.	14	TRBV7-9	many	CASSLGQGTPEAFF	TGTGCCAGCAGCTTAGGTCAGGGAACACCTGAAGCTTTCTTT
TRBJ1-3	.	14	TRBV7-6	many	CASSLGRPGNTIYF	TGTGCCAGCAGCCTAGGGAGGCCTGGAAACACCATATATTTT
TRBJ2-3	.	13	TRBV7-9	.	CASSRISTDTQYF	TGTGCCAGCAGCCGCATCTCTACAGATACGCAGTATTTT
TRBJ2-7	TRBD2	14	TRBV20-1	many	CSAPGPSGAYEQYF	TGCAGTGCTCCCGGGCCTAGCGGGGCCTACGAGCAGTACTTC
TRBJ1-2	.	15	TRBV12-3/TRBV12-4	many	CASSFSQGINYGYTF	TGTGCCAGCAGTTTTTCCCAGGGGATTAACTATGGCTACACCTTC
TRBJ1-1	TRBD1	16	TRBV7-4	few	CASSNHRDRGNTEAFF	TGTGCCAGCAGCAACCATCGGGACAGAGGGAACACTGAAGCTTTCTTT
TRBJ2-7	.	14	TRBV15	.	CATSRDQDPAYKYF	TGTGCCACCAGCAGAGATCAGGATCCGGCATATAAGTACTTC
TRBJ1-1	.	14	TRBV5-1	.	CASSWTDMNTEAFF	TGCGCCAGCAGCTGGACCGACATGAACACTGAAGCTTTCTTT
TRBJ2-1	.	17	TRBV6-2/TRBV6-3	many	CASSYSEYRDRPQRGFF	TGTGCCAGCAGTTACTCCGAATACCGAGACAGGCCTCAACGGGGGTTCTTC
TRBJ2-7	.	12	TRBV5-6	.	CASSQQGHEQYF	TGTGCCAGCAGCCAACAGGGTCACGAGCAGTACTTC
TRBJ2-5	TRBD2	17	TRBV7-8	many	CASSSTIPGTIQETQYF	TGTGCCAGCAGCTCTACCATACCGGGGACTATCCAAGAGACCCAGTACTTC
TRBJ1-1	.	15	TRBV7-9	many	CASSYPRYGGEEAFF	TGTGCCAGCAGCTACCCTCGGTATGGGGGTGAGGAAGCTTTCTTT
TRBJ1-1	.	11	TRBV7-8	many	CASVGGTEAFF	TGTGCCAGCGTGGGGGGCACTGAAGCTTTCTTT
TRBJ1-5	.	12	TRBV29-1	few	CSVLVGNQPQHF	TGCAGCGTTCTCGTGGGCAATCAGCCCCAGCATTTT
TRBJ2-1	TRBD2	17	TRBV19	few	CASSIFPKGLSYNEQFF	TGTGCCAGTAGTATATTCCCCAAGGGACTATCCTACAATGAGCAGTTCTTC
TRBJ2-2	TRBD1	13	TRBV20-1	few	CSARDRATGELFF	TGCAGTGCCAGGGACAGGGCGACCGGGGAGCTGTTTTTT
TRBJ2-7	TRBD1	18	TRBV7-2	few	CASSLGRLRGTGDYEQYF	TGTGCCAGCAGCTTAGGACGGCTCCGGGGGACAGGAGACTACGAGCAGTACTTC
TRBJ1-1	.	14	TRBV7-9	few	CASSLVGSHTEAFF	TGTGCCAGCAGCTTAGTTGGCAGTCACACTGAAGCTTTCTTT
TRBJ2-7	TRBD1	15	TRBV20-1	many	CSAGYTDRGYNEQYF	TGCAGTGCTGGTTATACGGACAGGGGGTATAACGAGCAGTACTTC
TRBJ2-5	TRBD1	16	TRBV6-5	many	CASSYSLDRAGETQYF	TGTGCCAGCAGTTACTCTCTGGACAGGGCGGGGGAGACCCAGTACTTC
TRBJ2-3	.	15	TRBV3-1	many	CASSREGRRTDTQYF	TGTGCCAGCAGCAGAGAGGGGCGCCGGACAGATACGCAGTATTTT
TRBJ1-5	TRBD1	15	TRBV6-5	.	CASSEGQGFNQPQHF	TGTGCCAGCAGTGAGGGACAGGGGTTCAATCAGCCCCAGCATTTT
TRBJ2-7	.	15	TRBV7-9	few	CASSSGRAPAYEQYF	TGTGCCAGCAGCTCAGGCAGGGCCCCCGCCTACGAGCAGTACTTC
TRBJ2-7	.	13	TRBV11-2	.	CASSLGLRIEQYF	TGTGCCAGCAGCTTAGGACTCCGCATCGAGCAGTACTTC
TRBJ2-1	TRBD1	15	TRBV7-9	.	CASSFVDRGRDEQFF	TGTGCCAGCAGCTTTGTGGACAGGGGCCGGGATGAGCAGTTCTTC
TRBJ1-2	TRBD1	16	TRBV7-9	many	CASSLERQGPNYGYTF	TGTGCCAGCAGCTTGGAGCGACAGGGCCCTAACTATGGCTACACCTTC
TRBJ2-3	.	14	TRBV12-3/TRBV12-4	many	CASSQGGGTDTQYF	TGTGCCAGCAGTCAGGGGGGAGGCACAGATACGCAGTATTTT
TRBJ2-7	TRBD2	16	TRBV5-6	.	CASSITAGGPSYEQYF	TGTGCCAGCAGCATTACAGCGGGGGGGCCCTCCTACGAGCAGTACTTC
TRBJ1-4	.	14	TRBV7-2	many	CASSLTKGREKLFF	TGTGCCAGCAGCTTAACGAAGGGGCGGGAAAAACTGTTTTTT
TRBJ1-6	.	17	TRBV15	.	CATSRDRVGSQNSPLHF	TGTGCCACCAGCAGAGATCGTGTCGGCAGCCAGAATTCACCCCTCCACTTT
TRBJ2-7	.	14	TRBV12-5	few	CASGLGGHSYEQYF	TGTGCTAGTGGTTTGGGGGGGCACTCCTACGAGCAGTACTTC
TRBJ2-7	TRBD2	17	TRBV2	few	CASSMTSGGPSTYEQYF	TGTGCCAGCAGTATGACTAGCGGGGGCCCATCTACCTACGAGCAGTACTTC
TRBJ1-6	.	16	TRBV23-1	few	CASSQSTQGYNSPLHF	TGCGCCAGCAGTCAATCAACCCAGGGTTATAATTCACCCCTCCACTTT
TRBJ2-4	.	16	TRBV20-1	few	CSARPTGPEPKNIQYF	TGCAGTGCTAGACCGACAGGACCTGAGCCCAAAAACATTCAGTACTTC
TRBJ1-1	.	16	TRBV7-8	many	CASSLEAGGRNTEAFF	TGTGCCAGCAGCTTAGAAGCGGGGGGGCGTAACACTGAAGCTTTCTTT